This T cell receptor beta chain was captured by sequencing in a study of T cells in Graves' hyperthyroidism and ophthalmopathy. Broader study findings: Also found in blood were most expanded thyroid clonotypes above 0.001.

Researchers amplified the TCR beta CDR3 regions from RNA transcripts. A first-round RT-PCR of the TCR CDR3 used the HTBI primer set. TCRdb redid the calling of the multiplex PCR reads with MiXCR, one entry per CDR3 protein. This sample yields 500,000 to 600,000 distinct CDR3 sequences, of which over 15% are seen a single time; about 17% belongs to the top ten. This clonotype was recorded at least ten times. What it binds is not known. Trimming at V came to 2 bases and at J to 5 bases, leaving 11 bases not matched to a gene. There are 16 residues in the CDR3. Germline V gene lookup returns CDR1 SNHLY and CDR2 FYNNEI.

The specimen sequenced was blood. This clonotype originated in a woman between 18 and 30 years old with Graves' hyperthyroidism. This chain connects TRBV2 to TRBJ2-7, with 8 bases identical to TRBD1. The CDR3 spells CASSESVRGLGDEQYF. In DNA, the CDR3 is TGTGCCAGCAGTGAATCTGTCAGGGGGCTAGGGGACGAGCAGTACTTC.